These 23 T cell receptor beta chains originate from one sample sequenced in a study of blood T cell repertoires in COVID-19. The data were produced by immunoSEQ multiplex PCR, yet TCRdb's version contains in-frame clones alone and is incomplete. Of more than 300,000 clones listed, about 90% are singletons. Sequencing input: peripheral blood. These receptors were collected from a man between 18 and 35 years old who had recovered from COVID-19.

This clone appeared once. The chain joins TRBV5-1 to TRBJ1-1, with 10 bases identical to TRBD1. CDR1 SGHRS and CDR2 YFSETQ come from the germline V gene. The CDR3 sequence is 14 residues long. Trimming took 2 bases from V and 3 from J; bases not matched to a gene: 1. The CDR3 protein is CASSFGQGDTEAFF. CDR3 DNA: TGCGCCAGCAGCTTCGGACAGGGGGACACTGAAGCTTTCTTT.

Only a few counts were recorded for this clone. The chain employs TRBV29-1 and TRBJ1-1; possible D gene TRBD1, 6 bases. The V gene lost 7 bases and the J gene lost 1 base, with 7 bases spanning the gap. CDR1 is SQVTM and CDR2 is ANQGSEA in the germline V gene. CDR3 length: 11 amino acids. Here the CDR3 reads CSGTANTEAFF. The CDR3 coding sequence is TGCAGCGGGACAGCGAACACTGAAGCTTTCTTT.

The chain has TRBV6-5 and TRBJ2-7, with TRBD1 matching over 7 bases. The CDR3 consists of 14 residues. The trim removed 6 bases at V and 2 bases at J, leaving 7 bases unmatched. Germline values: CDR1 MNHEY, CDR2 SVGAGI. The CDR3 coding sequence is TGTGCCAGCAGAGACCGGGACAGCGCCTACGAGCAGTACTTC. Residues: CASRDRDSAYEQYF.

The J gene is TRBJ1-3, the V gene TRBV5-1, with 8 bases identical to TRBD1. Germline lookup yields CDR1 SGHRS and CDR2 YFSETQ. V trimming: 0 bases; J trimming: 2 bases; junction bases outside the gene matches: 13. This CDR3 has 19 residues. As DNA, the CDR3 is TGCGCCAGCAGCTTGGGACGACAGGGGTTAGCAAGGCCTGGAAACACCATATATTTT. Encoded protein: CASSLGRQGLARPGNTIYF. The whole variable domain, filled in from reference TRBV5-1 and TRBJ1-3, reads KAGVTQTPRYLIKTRGQQVTLSCSPISGHRSVSWYQQTPGQGLQFLFEYFSETQRNKGNFPGRFSGRQFSNSRSEMNVSTLELGDSALYLCASSLGRQGLARPGNTIYFGEGSWLTVV.

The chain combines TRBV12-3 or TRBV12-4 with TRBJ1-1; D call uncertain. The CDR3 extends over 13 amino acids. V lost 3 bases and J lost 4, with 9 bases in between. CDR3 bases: TGTGCCAGCAGTTTTCTGTTGAGCACTGAAGCTTTCTTT. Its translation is CASSFLLSTEAFF.

The CDR3 region is CSVAGSAYNEQFF. In nucleotides, the CDR3 is TGCAGTGTGGCGGGTTCGGCTTACAATGAGCAGTTCTTC. The V gene is TRBV29-1, the J gene TRBJ2-1; tentatively, D is TRBD2 (5 bases). Germline V gene lookup returns CDR1 SQVTM and CDR2 ANQGSEA. The length of the CDR3 is 13 residues.

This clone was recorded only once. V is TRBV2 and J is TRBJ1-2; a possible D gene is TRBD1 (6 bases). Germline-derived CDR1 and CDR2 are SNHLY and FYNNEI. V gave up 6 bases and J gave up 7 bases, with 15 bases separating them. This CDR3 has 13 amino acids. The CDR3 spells CASRELQGAGYTF. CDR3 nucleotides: TGTGCCAGCAGGGAATTACAGGGAGCTGGCTACACCTTC.

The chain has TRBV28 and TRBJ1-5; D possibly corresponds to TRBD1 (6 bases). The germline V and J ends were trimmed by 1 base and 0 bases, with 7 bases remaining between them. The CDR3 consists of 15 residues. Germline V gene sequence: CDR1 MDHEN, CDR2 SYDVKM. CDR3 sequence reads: CASSLYRDSNQPQHF. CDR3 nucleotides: TGTGCCAGCAGTTTATACAGGGATAGCAATCAGCCCCAGCATTTT.

CDR3 amino acids: CASSLGTGVYEQYF. In DNA form, the CDR3 reads TGTGCCAGCAGCTTGGGGACGGGAGTCTACGAGCAGTACTTC. The genes are TRBV5-4 and TRBJ2-7, with D perhaps TRBD2 (6 bases). Between the trimmed V and J ends, which lost 0 bases and 3 bases, there was a span of 10 bases. Looked up from germline, CDR1 is SGHNT and CDR2 is YYREEE (reference sequence). The CDR3 totals 14 residues. The full variable domain, completed using reference TRBV5-4 and TRBJ2-7, is ETGVTQSPTHLIKTRGQQVTLRCSSQSGHNTVSWYQQALGQGPQFIFQYYREEENGRGNFPPRFSGLQFPNYSSELNVNALELDDSALYLCASSLGTGVYEQYFGPGTRLTVT.

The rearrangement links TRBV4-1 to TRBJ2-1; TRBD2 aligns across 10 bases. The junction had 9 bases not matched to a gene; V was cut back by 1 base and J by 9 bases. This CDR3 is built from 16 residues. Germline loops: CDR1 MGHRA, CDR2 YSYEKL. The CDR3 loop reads CASSQVSLAGVFEQFF. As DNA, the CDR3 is TGCGCCAGCAGCCAAGTTTCCCTAGCGGGAGTGTTTGAGCAGTTCTTC.

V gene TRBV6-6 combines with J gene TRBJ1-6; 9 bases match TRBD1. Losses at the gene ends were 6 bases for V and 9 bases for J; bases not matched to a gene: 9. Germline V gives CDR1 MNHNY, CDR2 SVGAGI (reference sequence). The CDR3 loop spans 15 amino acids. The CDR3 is CASRPLDRGGSPLHF. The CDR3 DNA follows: TGTGCCAGCAGACCCTTGGACAGGGGCGGTTCACCCCTCCACTTT.

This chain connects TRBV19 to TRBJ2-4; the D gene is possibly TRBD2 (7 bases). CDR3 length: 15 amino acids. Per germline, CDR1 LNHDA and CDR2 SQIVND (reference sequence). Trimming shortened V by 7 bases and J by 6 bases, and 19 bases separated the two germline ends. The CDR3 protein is CASTPGGGSGNIQYF. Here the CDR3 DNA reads TGTGCCAGTACACCGGGGGGCGGGAGCGGAAACATTCAGTACTTC.

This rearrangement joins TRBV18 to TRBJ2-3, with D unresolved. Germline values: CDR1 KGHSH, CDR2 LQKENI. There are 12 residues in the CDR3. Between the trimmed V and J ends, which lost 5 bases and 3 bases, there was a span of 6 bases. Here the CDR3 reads CASSSLTDTQYF. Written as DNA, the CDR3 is TGTGCCAGCTCATCCTTGACAGATACGCAGTATTTT.

CDR3 residues: CASSFGGHEQFF. In nucleotides, the CDR3 is TGTGCCAGCAGTTTTGGGGGCCATGAGCAGTTCTTC. V is TRBV5-5 and J is TRBJ2-1, with a possible D match to TRBD1 (6 bases). V was cut by 5 bases and J by 8 bases, with 11 bases left in between. The length of the CDR3 is 12 residues. The germline gives CDR1 SGHKS, CDR2 YYEKEE (reference sequence).

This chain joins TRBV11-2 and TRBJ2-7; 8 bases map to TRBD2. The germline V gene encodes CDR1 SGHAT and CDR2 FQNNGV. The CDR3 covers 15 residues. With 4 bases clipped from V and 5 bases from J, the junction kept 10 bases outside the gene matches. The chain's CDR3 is CASSSPGERENEQYF. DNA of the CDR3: TGTGCCAGCAGCTCTCCTGGGGAGCGGGAGAACGAGCAGTACTTC.

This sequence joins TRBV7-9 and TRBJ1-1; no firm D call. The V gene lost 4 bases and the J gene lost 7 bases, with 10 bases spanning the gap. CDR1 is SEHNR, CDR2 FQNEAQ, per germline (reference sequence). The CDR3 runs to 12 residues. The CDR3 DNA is TGTGCCAGCAGCTCAAGGAGGGATGAAGCTTTCTTT. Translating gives CASSSRRDEAFF. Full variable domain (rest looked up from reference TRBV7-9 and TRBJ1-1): DTGVSQNPRHKITKRGQNVTFRCDPISEHNRLYWYRQTLGQGPEFLTYFQNEAQLEKSRLLSDRFSAERPKGSFSTLEIQRTEQGDSAMYLCASSSRRDEAFFGQGTRLTVV.

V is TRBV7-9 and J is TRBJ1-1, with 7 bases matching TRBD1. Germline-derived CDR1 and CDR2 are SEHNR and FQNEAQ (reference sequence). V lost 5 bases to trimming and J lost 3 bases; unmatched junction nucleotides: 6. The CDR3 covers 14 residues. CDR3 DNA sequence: TGTGCCAGCAGCACCCGACAGGGAGACACTGAAGCTTTCTTT. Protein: CASSTRQGDTEAFF.

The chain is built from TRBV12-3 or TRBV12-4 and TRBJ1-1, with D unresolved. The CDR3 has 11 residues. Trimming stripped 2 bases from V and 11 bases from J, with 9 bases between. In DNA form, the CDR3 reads TGTGCCAGCAGTTTAATTGGTCGGGCTTTCTTT. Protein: CASSLIGRAFF.

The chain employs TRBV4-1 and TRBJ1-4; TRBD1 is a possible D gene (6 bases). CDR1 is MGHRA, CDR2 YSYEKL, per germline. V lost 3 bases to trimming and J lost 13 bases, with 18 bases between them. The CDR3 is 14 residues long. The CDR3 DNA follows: TGCGCCAGCAGCCAGGGCGGGGGCGCTGTATTACTGTTTTTT. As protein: CASSQGGGAVLLFF.

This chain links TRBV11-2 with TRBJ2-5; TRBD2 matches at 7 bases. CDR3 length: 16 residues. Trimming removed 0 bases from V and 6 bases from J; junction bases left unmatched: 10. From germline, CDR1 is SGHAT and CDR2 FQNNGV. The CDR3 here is CASSLDLSGKLKTQYF. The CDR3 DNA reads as TGTGCCAGCAGCTTAGATCTGAGCGGGAAACTTAAGACCCAGTACTTC.

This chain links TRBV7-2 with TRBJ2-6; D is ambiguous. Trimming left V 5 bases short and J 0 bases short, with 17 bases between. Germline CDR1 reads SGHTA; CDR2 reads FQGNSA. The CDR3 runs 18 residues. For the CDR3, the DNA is TGTGCCAGCAGCCCCCAGGTGCGAAGAGACTCTGGGGCCAACGTCCTGACTTTC. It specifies CASSPQVRRDSGANVLTF.

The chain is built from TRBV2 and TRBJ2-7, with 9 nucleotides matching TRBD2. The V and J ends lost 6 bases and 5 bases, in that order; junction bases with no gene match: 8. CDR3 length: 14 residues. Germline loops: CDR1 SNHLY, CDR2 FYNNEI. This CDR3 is CASSVAGDYDEQYF. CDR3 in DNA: TGTGCCAGCAGCGTAGCGGGGGATTACGACGAGCAGTACTTC.

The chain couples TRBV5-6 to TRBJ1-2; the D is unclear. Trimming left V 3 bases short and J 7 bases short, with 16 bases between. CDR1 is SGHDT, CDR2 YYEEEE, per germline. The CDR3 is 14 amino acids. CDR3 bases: TGTGCCAGCAGCTCCCTGGTGCAGACTCGTGGCTACACCTTC. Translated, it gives CASSSLVQTRGYTF. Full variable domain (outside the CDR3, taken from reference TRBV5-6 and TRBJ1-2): DAGVTQSPTHLIKTRGQQVTLRCSPKSGHDTVSWYQQALGQGPQFIFQYYEEEERQRGNFPDRFSGHQFPNYSSELNVNALLLGDSALYLCASSSLVQTRGYTFGSGTRLTVV.